Listed below are T cell receptor beta chains from one sample, sequenced in a study of shared clonotypes between healthy human individuals. The method was immunoSEQ multiplex PCR; TCRdb's version includes in-frame clones alone and lacks a portion of them. Of 2 million to 3 million clones in the sample, 93% were seen once. The sample consisted of naive CD4+ T cells from PBMCs. All receptors derive from a man younger than 35 in good health. Some clones in this sample may be carry-over from other donors' samples. Both conserved end residues are part of each CDR3. The order of the fields is D gene, J gene, V gene, clone size, CDR3 protein, CDR3 DNA. D genes are given only for firm matches. Clone size, where shown, is once, few, many, or a class for clones that have expanded.

>-|TRBJ1-2|TRBV5-1|-
CASSEDRYYGYTF
TGCGCCAGCAGCGAAGACAGGTACTATGGCTACACCTTC
>TRBD1|TRBJ1-4|TRBV19|-
CASSSGTVAEKLFF
TGTGCCAGTAGTTCGGGGACAGTAGCCGAAAAACTGTTTTTT
>TRBD2|TRBJ2-1|TRBV5-1|-
CASSLAPAGVGVEQFF
TGCGCCAGCAGCTTGGCCCCAGCGGGGGTTGGGGTTGAGCAGTTCTTC
>TRBD2|TRBJ2-1|TRBV5-1|-
CASSLVSRTSALGEQFF
TGCGCCAGCAGCTTGGTGTCCCGGACTAGCGCCCTCGGTGAGCAGTTCTTC
>-|TRBJ1-2|TRBV5-4|-
CASSYRTAPYGYTF
TGTGCCAGCAGCTACCGGACAGCACCCTATGGCTACACCTTC
>TRBD2|TRBJ2-1|TRBV5-1|once
CASSFTHGLAGGPVRGEQFF
TGCGCCAGCAGCTTCACTCACGGACTAGCGGGAGGGCCAGTCAGGGGTGAGCAGTTCTTC
>TRBD1|TRBJ2-7|TRBV6-5|-
CASSPSGTGSYEQYF
TGTGCCAGCTCCCCATCCGGGACAGGGAGCTACGAGCAGTACTTC
>-|TRBJ2-7|TRBV27|-
CASSLPHGIYEQYF
TGTGCCAGCAGTTTACCGCATGGGATCTACGAGCAGTACTTC
>TRBD2|TRBJ2-3|TRBV10-1|-
CARVSGTSGKSSTDTQYF
TGCGCCAGGGTTTCCGGGACTAGCGGAAAATCTAGCACAGATACGCAGTATTTT
>TRBD1|TRBJ1-1|TRBV2|-
CASSLTGGDTEAFF
TGTGCCAGCAGTCTGACAGGGGGCGACACTGAAGCTTTCTTT
>-|TRBJ2-1|TRBV9|-
CASSVDLSGAQFF
TGTGCCAGCAGCGTAGATTTGTCGGGGGCTCAGTTCTTC
>-|TRBJ2-5|TRBV14|-
CASSQEVLRSQETQYF
TGTGCCAGCAGCCAAGAGGTCCTAAGGAGCCAAGAGACCCAGTACTTC
>-|TRBJ2-7|TRBV28|-
CASSFGYEQYF
TGTGCCAGCAGTTTTGGATACGAGCAGTACTTC
>-|TRBJ2-1|TRBV28|-
CASSWHNREQFF
TGTGCCAGCAGTTGGCATAACAGGGAGCAGTTCTTC
>-|TRBJ1-1|TRBV10-1|-
CASSSGKNTEAFF
TGCGCCAGCAGTAGCGGTAAGAACACTGAAGCTTTCTTT
>TRBD1|TRBJ2-7|TRBV30|-
CAWRSGQDRRLPGDYEQYF
TGTGCCTGGAGGTCAGGTCAGGACAGGAGACTCCCCGGAGACTACGAGCAGTACTTC
>TRBD2|TRBJ2-1|TRBV11-3|-
CASSPELTSDEQFF
TGTGCCAGCAGCCCAGAACTGACTAGCGATGAGCAGTTCTTC
>-|TRBJ2-5|TRBV14|-
CASSQQETQYF
TGTGCCAGCAGCCAACAGGAGACCCAGTACTTC
>-|TRBJ2-2|TRBV19|-
CASSMGGINTGELFF
TGTGCCAGTAGTATGGGCGGCATAAACACCGGGGAGCTGTTTTTT
>-|TRBJ1-5|TRBV2|few
CAGTSDSNQPQHF
TGTGCCGGGACCAGCGATAGCAATCAGCCCCAGCATTTT
>-|TRBJ1-4|TRBV6-5|-
CASSYSFTGSREKLFF
TGTGCCAGCAGTTACTCATTTACAGGGTCGAGGGAAAAACTGTTTTTT
>-|TRBJ2-3|TRBV5-1|-
CASSLAASTDTQYF
TGCGCCAGCAGCTTGGCAGCTAGCACAGATACGCAGTATTTT
>-|TRBJ2-2|TRBV19|once
CASSIRGYPGELFF
TGTGCCAGTAGTATAAGAGGGTACCCCGGGGAGCTGTTTTTT
>-|TRBJ2-1|TRBV11-2|-
CASSSRPTDYNEQFF
TGTGCCAGCAGCTCCCGTCCTACAGACTACAATGAGCAGTTCTTC
>-|TRBJ2-5|TRBV7-2|-
CASSHPPTQYF
TGTGCCAGCAGCCACCCTCCGACCCAGTACTTC
>TRBD2|TRBJ2-7|TRBV4-3|-
CASSHGLAPYEQYF
TGCGCCAGCAGCCACGGACTAGCGCCCTACGAGCAGTACTTC
>TRBD1|TRBJ1-3|TRBV5-1|-
CASSTGDRGSGNTIYF
TGCGCCAGCAGCACCGGGGACAGGGGGTCCGGAAACACCATATATTTT
>-|TRBJ2-1|TRBV9|-
CASSAQAGTSYNEQFF
TGTGCCAGCAGCGCTCAGGCGGGGACCTCCTACAATGAGCAGTTCTTC
>-|TRBJ1-2|TRBV5-8|-
CASSPRRTNYGYTF
TGTGCCAGCAGCCCCCGACGGACTAACTATGGCTACACCTTC